A single T cell receptor beta chain is shown here with its context. Its antigen is undetermined. The data belong to a study of identical twins. V lost 1 base, J lost 4 bases, and 8 bases lay in between. The CDR3 spans 14 residues. Germline CDR1 SGHRS, CDR2 YFSETQ. Study-level results: Fewer insertions characterized abundant cord blood beta clonotypes, whereas memory repertoires showed none. Out-of-frame alpha sequences common to twins exhibited an excess of low generation probability. Conclusions relied on cross-sectional statistical analysis, not following the same donors.

After template switching added a universal primer site, the resulting cDNA carried unique molecular identifiers. A single record per CDR3 protein comes from TCRdb applying MiXCR to the 5' RACE reads. This table has roughly 250,000 distinct CDR3 sequences, about an eighth appearing once. The V and J genes are TRBV5-1 and TRBJ2-2; D is unclear. Sequencing was performed on memory (CD45RO+) T cells sorted from blood. The clonotype comes from a woman aged 18-29 years in good health. The CDR3 is CASSLLWGTGELFF. In DNA form, the CDR3 reads TGCGCCAGCAGCTTGTTGTGGGGCACCGGGGAGCTGTTTTTT.